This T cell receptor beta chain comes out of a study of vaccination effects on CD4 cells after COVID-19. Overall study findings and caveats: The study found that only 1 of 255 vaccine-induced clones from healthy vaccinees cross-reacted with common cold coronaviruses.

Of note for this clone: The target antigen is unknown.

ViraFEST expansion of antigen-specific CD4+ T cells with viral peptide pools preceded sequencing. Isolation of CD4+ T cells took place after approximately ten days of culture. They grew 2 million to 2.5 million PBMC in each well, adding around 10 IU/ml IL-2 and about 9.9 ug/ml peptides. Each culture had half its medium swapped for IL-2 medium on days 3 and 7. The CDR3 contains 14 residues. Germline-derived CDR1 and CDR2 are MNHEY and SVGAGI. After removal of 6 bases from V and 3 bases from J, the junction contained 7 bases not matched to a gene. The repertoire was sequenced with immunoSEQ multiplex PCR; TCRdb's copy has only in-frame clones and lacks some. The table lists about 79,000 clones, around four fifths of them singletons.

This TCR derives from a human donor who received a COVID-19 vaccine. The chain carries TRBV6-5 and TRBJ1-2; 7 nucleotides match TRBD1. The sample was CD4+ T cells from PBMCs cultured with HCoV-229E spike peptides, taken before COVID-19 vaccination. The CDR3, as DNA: TGTGCCAGCAGGCAACCGACAGGGCACTATGGCTACACCTTC. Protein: CASRQPTGHYGYTF.